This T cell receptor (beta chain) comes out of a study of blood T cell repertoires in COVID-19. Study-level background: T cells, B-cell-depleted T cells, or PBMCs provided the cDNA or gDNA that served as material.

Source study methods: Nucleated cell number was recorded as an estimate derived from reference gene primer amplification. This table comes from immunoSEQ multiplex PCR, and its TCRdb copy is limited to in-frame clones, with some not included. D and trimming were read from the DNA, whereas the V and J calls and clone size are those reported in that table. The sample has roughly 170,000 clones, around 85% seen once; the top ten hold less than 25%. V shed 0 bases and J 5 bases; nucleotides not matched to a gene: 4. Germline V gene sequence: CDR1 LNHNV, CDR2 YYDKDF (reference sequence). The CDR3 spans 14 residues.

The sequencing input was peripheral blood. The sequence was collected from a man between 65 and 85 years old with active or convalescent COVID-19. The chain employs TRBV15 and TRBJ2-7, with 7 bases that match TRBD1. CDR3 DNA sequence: TGTGCCACCAGCAGAGACCAGACAGGGAACGAGCAGTACTTC. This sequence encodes CATSRDQTGNEQYF.